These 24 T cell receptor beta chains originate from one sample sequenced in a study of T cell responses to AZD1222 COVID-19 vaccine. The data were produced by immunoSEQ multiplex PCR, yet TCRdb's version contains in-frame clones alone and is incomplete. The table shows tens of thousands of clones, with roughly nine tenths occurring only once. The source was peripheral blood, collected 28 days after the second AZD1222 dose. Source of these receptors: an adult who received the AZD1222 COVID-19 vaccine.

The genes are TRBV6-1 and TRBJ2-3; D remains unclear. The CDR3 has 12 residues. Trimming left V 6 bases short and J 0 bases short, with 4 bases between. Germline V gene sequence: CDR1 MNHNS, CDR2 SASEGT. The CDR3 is CASSGSTDTQYF. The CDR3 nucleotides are TGTGCCAGCAGCGGTAGCACAGATACGCAGTATTTT.

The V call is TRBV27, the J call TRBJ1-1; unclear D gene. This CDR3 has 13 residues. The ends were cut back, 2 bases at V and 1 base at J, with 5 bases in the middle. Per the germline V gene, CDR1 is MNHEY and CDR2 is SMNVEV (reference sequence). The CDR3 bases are TGTGCCAGCAGTTTACCCGGGAACACTGAAGCTTTCTTT. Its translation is CASSLPGNTEAFF.

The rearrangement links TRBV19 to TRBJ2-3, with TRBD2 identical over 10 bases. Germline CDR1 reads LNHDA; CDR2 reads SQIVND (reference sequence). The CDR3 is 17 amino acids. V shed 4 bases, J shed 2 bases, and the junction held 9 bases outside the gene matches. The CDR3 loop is CASSTRLLAGITDTQYF. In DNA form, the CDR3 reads TGTGCCAGTAGTACCCGATTACTAGCGGGGATCACAGATACGCAGTATTTT.

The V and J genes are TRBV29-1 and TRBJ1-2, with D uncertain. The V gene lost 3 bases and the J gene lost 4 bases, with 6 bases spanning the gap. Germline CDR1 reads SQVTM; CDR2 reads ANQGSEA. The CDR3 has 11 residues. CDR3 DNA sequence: TGCAGCGTTGATAGGTCCTATGGCTACACCTTC. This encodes CSVDRSYGYTF.

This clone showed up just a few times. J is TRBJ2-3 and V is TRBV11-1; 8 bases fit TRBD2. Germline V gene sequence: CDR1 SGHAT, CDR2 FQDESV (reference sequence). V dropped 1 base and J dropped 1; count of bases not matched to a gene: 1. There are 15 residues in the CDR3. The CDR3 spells CASSLGSGGTDTQYF. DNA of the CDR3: TGTGCCAGCAGCTTAGGTAGCGGGGGCACAGATACGCAGTATTTT.

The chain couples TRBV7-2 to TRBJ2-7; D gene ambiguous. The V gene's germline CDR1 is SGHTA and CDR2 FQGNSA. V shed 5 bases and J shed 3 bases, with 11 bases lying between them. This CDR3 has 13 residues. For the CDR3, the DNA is TGTGCCAGCAGCGCTCGGACGGTCTACGAGCAGTACTTC. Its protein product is CASSARTVYEQYF.

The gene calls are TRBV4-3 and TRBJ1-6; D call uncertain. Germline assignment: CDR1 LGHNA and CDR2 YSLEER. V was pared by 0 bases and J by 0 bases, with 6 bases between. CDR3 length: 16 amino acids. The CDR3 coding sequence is TGCGCCAGCAGCCAAGAAGTCAGCTCCTATAATTCACCCCTCCACTTT. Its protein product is CASSQEVSSYNSPLHF.

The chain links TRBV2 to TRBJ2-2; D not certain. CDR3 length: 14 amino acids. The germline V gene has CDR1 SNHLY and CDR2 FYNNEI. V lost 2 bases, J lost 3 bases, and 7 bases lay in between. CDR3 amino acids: CASSEKTHTGELFF. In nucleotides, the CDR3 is TGTGCCAGCAGTGAAAAGACACACACCGGGGAGCTGTTTTTT.

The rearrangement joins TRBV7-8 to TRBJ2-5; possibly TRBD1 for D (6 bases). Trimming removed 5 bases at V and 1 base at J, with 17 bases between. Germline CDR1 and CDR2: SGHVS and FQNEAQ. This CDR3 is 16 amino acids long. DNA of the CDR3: TGTGCCAGCAGCCCCCTCGAACAGGGTCGCCAAGAGACCCAGTACTTC. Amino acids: CASSPLEQGRQETQYF. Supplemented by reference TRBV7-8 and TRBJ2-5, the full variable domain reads GAGVSQSPRYKVAKRGQDVALRCDPISGHVSLFWYQQALGQGPEFLTYFQNEAQLDKSGLPSDRFFAERPEGSVSTLKIQRTQQEDSAVYLCASSPLEQGRQETQYFGPGTRLLVL.

CDR3 sequence: CASTSGVFTGELFF. CDR3 coding DNA: TGTGCCAGCACATCGGGCGTCTTCACCGGGGAGCTGTTTTTT. The V call is TRBV2, the J call TRBJ2-2; D is undetermined. The CDR3 is 14 residues long. CDR1 and CDR2 from the germline V gene are SNHLY and FYNNEI. V was cut by 7 bases and J by 4 bases, with 13 bases left in between.

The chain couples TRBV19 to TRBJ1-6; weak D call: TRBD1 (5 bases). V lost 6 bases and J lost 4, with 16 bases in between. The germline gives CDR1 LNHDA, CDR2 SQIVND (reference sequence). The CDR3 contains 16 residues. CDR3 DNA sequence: TGTGCCAGTAGACGCCGGGACCCTATGTATAATTCACCCCTCCACTTT. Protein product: CASRRRDPMYNSPLHF.

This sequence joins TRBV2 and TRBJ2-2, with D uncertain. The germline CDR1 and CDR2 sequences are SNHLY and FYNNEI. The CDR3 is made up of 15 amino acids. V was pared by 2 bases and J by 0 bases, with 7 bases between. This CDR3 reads CASSERAANTGELFF. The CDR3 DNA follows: TGTGCCAGCAGTGAAAGGGCAGCGAACACCGGGGAGCTGTTTTTT.

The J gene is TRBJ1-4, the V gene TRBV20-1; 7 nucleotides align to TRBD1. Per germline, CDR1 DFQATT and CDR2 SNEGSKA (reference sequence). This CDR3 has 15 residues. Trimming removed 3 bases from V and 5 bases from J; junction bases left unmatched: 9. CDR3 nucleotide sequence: TGCAGTGCTAGTCAGGGGGAGGGCATCAATGAAAAACTGTTTTTT. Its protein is CSASQGEGINEKLFF.

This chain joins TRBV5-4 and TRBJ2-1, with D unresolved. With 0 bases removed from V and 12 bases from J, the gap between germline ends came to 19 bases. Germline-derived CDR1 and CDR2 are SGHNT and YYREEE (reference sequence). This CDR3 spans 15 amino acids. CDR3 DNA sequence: TGTGCCAGCAGCTTGGCCATCTCTGCCGGATTGATGCAGTTCTTC. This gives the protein CASSLAISAGLMQFF.

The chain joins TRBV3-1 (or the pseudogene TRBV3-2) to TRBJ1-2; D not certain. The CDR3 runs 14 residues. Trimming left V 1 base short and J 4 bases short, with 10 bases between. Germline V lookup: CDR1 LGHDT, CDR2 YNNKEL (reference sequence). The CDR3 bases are TGTGCCAGCAGCCAAGGCCGGGAAGCCTATGGCTACACCTTC. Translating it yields CASSQGREAYGYTF.

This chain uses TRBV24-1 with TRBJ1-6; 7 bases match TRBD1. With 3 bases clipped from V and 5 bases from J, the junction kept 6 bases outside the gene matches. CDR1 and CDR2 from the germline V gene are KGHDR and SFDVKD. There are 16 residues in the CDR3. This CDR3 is CATSDPRQGDNSPLHF. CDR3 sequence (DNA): TGTGCCACCAGTGATCCCAGACAGGGCGATAATTCACCCCTCCACTTT.

The CDR3 sequence: CASSLTENTEAFF. CDR3 coding DNA: TGTGCCAGCAGCCTAACAGAGAACACTGAAGCTTTCTTT. The chain recombines TRBV7-9 with TRBJ1-1; D remains ambiguous. V lost 5 bases to trimming and J lost 1 base, with 8 bases between them. This CDR3 spans 13 amino acids. Germline loops: CDR1 SEHNR, CDR2 FQNEAQ (reference sequence).

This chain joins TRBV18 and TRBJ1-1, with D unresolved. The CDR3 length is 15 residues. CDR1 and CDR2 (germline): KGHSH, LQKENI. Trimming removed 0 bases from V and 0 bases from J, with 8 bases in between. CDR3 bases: TGTGCCAGCTCACCACCGGCACAGTTGAACACTGAAGCTTTCTTT. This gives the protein CASSPPAQLNTEAFF.

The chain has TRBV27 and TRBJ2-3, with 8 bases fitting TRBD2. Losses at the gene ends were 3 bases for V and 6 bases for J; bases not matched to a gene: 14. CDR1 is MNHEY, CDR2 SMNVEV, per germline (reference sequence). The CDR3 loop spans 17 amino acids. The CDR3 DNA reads TGTGCCAGCAGTTTCCGACGGGGGGGGTTGAGGAGGGATACGCAGTATTTT. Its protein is CASSFRRGGLRRDTQYF.

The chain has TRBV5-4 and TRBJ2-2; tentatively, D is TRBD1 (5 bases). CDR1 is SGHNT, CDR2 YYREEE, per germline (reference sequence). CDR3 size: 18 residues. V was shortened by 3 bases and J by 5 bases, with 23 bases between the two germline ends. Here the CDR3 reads CASSYARTKGARTGELFF. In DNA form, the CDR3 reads TGTGCCAGCAGCTATGCACGTACAAAAGGGGCGCGAACCGGGGAGCTGTTTTTT. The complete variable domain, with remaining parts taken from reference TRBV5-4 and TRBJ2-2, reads ETGVTQSPTHLIKTRGQQVTLRCSSQSGHNTVSWYQQALGQGPQFIFQYYREEENGRGNFPPRFSGLQFPNYSSELNVNALELDDSALYLCASSYARTKGARTGELFFGEGSRLTVL.

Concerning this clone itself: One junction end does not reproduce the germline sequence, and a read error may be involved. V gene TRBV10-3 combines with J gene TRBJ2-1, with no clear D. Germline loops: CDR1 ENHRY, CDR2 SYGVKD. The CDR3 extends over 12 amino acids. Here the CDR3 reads CAISDPGNEQFF. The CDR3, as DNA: TGTGCTATCAGTGATCCGGGCAATGAGCAGTTCTTC.

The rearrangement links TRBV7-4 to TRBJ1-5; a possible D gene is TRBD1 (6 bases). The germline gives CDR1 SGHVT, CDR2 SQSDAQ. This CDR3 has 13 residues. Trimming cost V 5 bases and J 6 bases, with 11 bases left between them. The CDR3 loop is CASSRGGGQPQHF. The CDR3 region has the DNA TGTGCCAGCAGCCGGGGGGGCGGTCAGCCCCAGCATTTT.

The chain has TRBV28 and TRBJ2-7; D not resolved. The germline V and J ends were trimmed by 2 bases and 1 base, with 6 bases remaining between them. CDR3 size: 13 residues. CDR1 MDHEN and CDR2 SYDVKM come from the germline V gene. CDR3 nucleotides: TGTGCCAGCAGTTTAATAGGGTCCTACGAGCAGTACTTC. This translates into CASSLIGSYEQYF.

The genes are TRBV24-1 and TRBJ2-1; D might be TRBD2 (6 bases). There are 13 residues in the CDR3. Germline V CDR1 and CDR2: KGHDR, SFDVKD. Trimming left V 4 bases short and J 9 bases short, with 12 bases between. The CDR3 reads CATSEGGRGEQFF. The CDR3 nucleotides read TGTGCCACCAGTGAGGGAGGTAGGGGTGAGCAGTTCTTC.